The 23 T cell receptor beta chains given below trace back to one sample, sequenced in a study of healthy donors' naive CD4 and CD8 T cells. Starting from 500 ng of total RNA, TCR libraries were made with linear amplification. Each CDR3 protein is one row after TCRdb ran MiXCR on the reads. The table includes about 180,000 distinct CDR3 sequences, about 76% detected once. Source material: naive CD4+ and CD8+ T cells sorted from blood, pooled from several donors. The source of these receptors is a pool of human donors in good health; the sample pools cells from several healthy donors.

This chain links TRBV29-1 with TRBJ2-7, with 9 bases identical to TRBD1. J was trimmed by 1 base and V by 5 bases; bases with no gene match: 6. The CDR3 has 14 amino acids. CDR1 is SQVTM and CDR2 is ANQGSEA in the germline V gene. Here the CDR3 DNA reads TGCAGCGTTCGGCGGACAGGGGTATCCTACGAGCAGTACTTC. Translating it yields CSVRRTGVSYEQYF.

The rearrangement joins TRBV14 to TRBJ2-1; 8 bases agree with TRBD2. The CDR3 covers 12 residues. Trimming at V came to 3 bases and at J to 10 bases, leaving 2 bases not matched to a gene. The germline V gene encodes CDR1 SGHDN and CDR2 FVKESK. The CDR3, as DNA: TGTGCCAGCAGCCAGGGACTAGTCGAGCAGTTCTTC. Amino acid sequence: CASSQGLVEQFF. Combining the CDR3 with reference TRBV14 and TRBJ2-1 gives the whole variable domain EAGVTQFPSHSVIEKGQTVTLRCDPISGHDNLYWYRRVMGKEIKFLLHFVKESKQDESGMPNNRFLAERTGGTYSTLKVQPAELEDSGVYFCASSQGLVEQFFGPGTRLTVL.

The chain has TRBV10-3 and TRBJ2-3, with 9 bases fitting TRBD2. Losses at the gene ends were 4 bases for V and 2 bases for J; bases not matched to a gene: 7. The CDR3 covers 16 residues. From germline, CDR1 is ENHRY and CDR2 SYGVKD. In DNA, the CDR3 is TGTGCCATCAGTGGAACTAGCGGGTCAGTCACAGATACGCAGTATTTT. Amino acid sequence: CAISGTSGSVTDTQYF.

This clonotype was recorded a few times. The V and J genes are TRBV11-2 and TRBJ2-2; TRBD1 matches 9 bases. The CDR3 is 16 residues long. CDR1 and CDR2 (germline): SGHAT, FQNNGV. V trimming: 4 bases; J trimming: 2 bases; junction bases outside the gene matches: 5. The CDR3 protein is CASSSNRGLNTGELFF. CDR3 nucleotide sequence: TGTGCCAGCAGCTCTAACAGGGGGCTAAACACCGGGGAGCTGTTTTTT.

V is TRBV5-6 and J is TRBJ2-7, with D perhaps TRBD1 or TRBD2 (6 bases each). The DNA matches TRBJ2-1 better at its end, which makes the J call doubtful. The CDR3 consists of 14 residues. Germline V gives CDR1 SGHDT, CDR2 YYEEEE. CDR3 in DNA: TGTGCCAGCAGCTCCGGGGGCCGACACAATGAGCAGTTCTTC. This translates into CASSSGGRHNEQFF.

This chain connects TRBV28 to TRBJ2-3, with D unclear. The CDR3 length is 13 residues. CDR1 is MDHEN, CDR2 SYDVKM, per germline. V gave up 6 bases and J gave up 2 bases, with 9 bases separating them. The CDR3 nucleotides read TGTGCCAGCAGCCCCTCTTCCACAGATACGCAGTATTTT. Translation: CASSPSSTDTQYF.

The chain combines TRBV15 with TRBJ2-7, with D hard to call. This CDR3 has 14 residues. Germline V gene sequence: CDR1 LNHNV, CDR2 YYDKDF (reference sequence). In DNA form, the CDR3 reads TGTGCCACCAGCGGAGACTGGAGCTCCTACGAGCAGTACGTC. Translating it yields CATSGDWSSYEQYV.

The rearrangement joins TRBV10-3 to TRBJ1-1, with D hard to call. The germline V and J ends were trimmed by 8 bases and 1 base, with 11 bases remaining between them. Germline loops: CDR1 ENHRY, CDR2 SYGVKD. The CDR3 sequence is 13 residues long. In DNA, the CDR3 is TGTGCCATCTCCGACTTGCCGAACACTGAAGCTTTCTTT. As protein: CAISDLPNTEAFF.

This chain links TRBV29-1 with TRBJ2-3, with TRBD1 as a possible D gene (6 bases). V was shortened by 0 bases and J by 3 bases, with 10 bases between the two germline ends. The CDR3 is 14 amino acids. Germline V CDR1 and CDR2: SQVTM, ANQGSEA. CDR3 coding DNA: TGCAGCGTTGAAGATACTACAGGGACAGATACGCAGTATTTT. This encodes CSVEDTTGTDTQYF.

V and J are TRBV5-1 and TRBJ2-2; weak D call: TRBD1 (6 bases). Trimming shortened V by 2 bases and J by 4 bases, and 12 bases separated the two germline ends. The CDR3 has 15 amino acids. Germline V gene data show CDR1 as SGHRS and CDR2 as YFSETQ. Here the CDR3 DNA reads TGCGCCAGCAGCTTCTGGGGGCCGGGCACCGGGGAGCTGTTTTTT. It codes for CASSFWGPGTGELFF.

The genes are TRBV29-1 and TRBJ1-1; no firm D call. Trimming stripped 6 bases from V and 6 bases from J, with 14 bases between. Germline CDR1 reads SQVTM; CDR2 reads ANQGSEA. This CDR3 spans 12 amino acids. CDR3 sequence reads: CSVQMEGAEAFF. CDR3 DNA: TGCAGCGTACAAATGGAGGGCGCTGAAGCTTTCTTT.

In its sample, this clonotype was seen a few times. The V call is TRBV7-8, the J call TRBJ2-7; TRBD1 aligns across 10 bases. The ends lost 5 bases at V and 4 bases at J; junction bases unmatched: 14. The length of the CDR3 is 17 residues. Germline V gene sequence: CDR1 SGHVS, CDR2 FQNEAQ. The CDR3 region is CASSGPNRDRGRYEQYF. In DNA, the CDR3 is TGTGCCAGCAGCGGACCAAACCGGGACAGGGGAAGGTACGAGCAGTACTTC.

This clonotype was found a few times. This rearrangement joins TRBV29-1 to TRBJ2-1; D ambiguous. The germline V gene encodes CDR1 SQVTM and CDR2 ANQGSEA. The CDR3 length is 15 residues. V lost 1 base and J lost 1, with 11 bases in between. This CDR3 is CSVEGLTASYNEQFF. CDR3 in DNA: TGCAGCGTTGAAGGTCTCACAGCGTCCTACAATGAGCAGTTCTTC.

J is TRBJ1-2 and V is TRBV30; D is undetermined. V was clipped by 1 base and J by 8 bases, with 14 bases between them. This CDR3 comprises 13 residues. Germline CDR1 and CDR2: GTSNPN and SVGIG (reference sequence). The CDR3 is CAWSAGPSHGYTF. The CDR3 region has the DNA TGTGCCTGGAGTGCAGGACCTAGTCACGGCTACACCTTC.

This chain joins TRBV4-1 and TRBJ1-2; maybe TRBD1 (5 bases). CDR1 and CDR2 from the germline V gene are MGHRA and YSYEKL. V lost 2 bases and J 4 bases, leaving 14 bases between the germline ends. CDR3 length: 15 residues. The CDR3 nucleotides read TGCGCCAGCAGCCAACCTGGGGCCGGAGGCTATGGCTACACCTTC. As protein: CASSQPGAGGYGYTF.

This clonotype was picked up one time. The V and J genes are TRBV6-2 or TRBV6-3 and TRBJ1-1; possible D gene TRBD1, 5 bases. V was clipped by 6 bases and J by 10 bases, with 12 bases between them. This CDR3 region has 11 residues. Germline lookup yields CDR1 MNHEY and CDR2 SVGEGT. The CDR3 loop is CASRGDLRAFF. Written as DNA, the CDR3 is TGTGCCAGCAGGGGGGATCTACGAGCTTTCTTT.

This sequence joins TRBV10-3 and TRBJ2-7; no clear D. V shed 2 bases and J shed 2 bases, with 13 bases lying between them. The CDR3 runs 15 residues. Germline CDR1 reads ENHRY; CDR2 reads SYGVKD. CDR3 bases: TGTGCCATCAGTGAGCCCGCGGAGATCCCCTACGAGCAGTACTTC. Its translation: CAISEPAEIPYEQYF.

This clonotype has a single count. This CDR3 reads CSVEEQLAGVGATDTQYF. CDR3 sequence (DNA): TGCAGCGTTGAAGAGCAGCTAGCGGGAGTTGGGGCAACAGATACGCAGTATTTT. The chain has TRBV29-1 and TRBJ2-3; the match to TRBD2 covers 10 bases. V was pared by 0 bases and J by 3 bases, with 12 bases of the junction left unmatched. Germline CDR1 reads SQVTM; CDR2 reads ANQGSEA. This CDR3 comprises 18 residues.

The rearrangement uses TRBV29-1 and TRBJ1-3; perhaps TRBD1 as D (6 bases). CDR1 is SQVTM and CDR2 is ANQGSEA in the germline V gene. V was pared by 7 bases and J by 2 bases, with 15 bases between. This CDR3 has 14 amino acids. CDR3 nucleotides: TGCAGCGCCAGGTGGGGGACAACTGGAAACACCATATATTTT. It yields the protein CSARWGTTGNTIYF. Complete variable domain (other parts from reference TRBV29-1 and TRBJ1-3): SAVISQKPSRDICQRGTSLTIQCQVDSQVTMMFWYRQQPGQSLTLIATANQGSEATYESGFVIDKFPISRPNLTFSTLTVSNMSPEDSSIYLCSARWGTTGNTIYFGEGSWLTVV.

This clonotype occurred a few times. The V gene is TRBV6-5, the J gene TRBJ2-7; D not resolved. Trimming took 1 base from V and 4 from J, leaving 11 bases between them. Germline CDR1 MNHEY, CDR2 SVGAGI. The CDR3 has 14 residues. CDR3 nucleotide sequence: TGTGCCAGCAGTTACTTACAGACATCTTACGAGCAGTACTTC. The encoded protein is CASSYLQTSYEQYF.

This CDR3 is CASSQEIARFANEQFF. Here the CDR3 DNA reads TGCGCCAGCAGCCAAGAGATAGCCAGATTCGCCAATGAGCAGTTCTTC. This rearrangement joins TRBV4-1 to TRBJ2-1, with no clear D. V lost 0 bases, J lost 6 bases, and 15 bases lay in between. Germline V CDR1 and CDR2: MGHRA, YSYEKL. The CDR3 consists of 16 residues.

This clonotype was counted a few times. The chain uses TRBV12-3 or TRBV12-4 and TRBJ2-1; 9 bases match TRBD2. The length of the CDR3 is 14 residues. Germline trimming cut 7 bases from V and 9 bases from J; bases unmatched to any gene: 10. As DNA, the CDR3 is TGTGCCAGCAACCCCGGGACTAGCTCTCTTGAGCAGTTCTTC. Its translation: CASNPGTSSLEQFF.

The chain uses TRBV19 and TRBJ1-2; unclear D gene. There are 16 residues in the CDR3. The ends were cut back, 5 bases at V and 1 base at J, with 17 bases in the middle. Per the germline V gene, CDR1 is LNHDA and CDR2 is SQIVND (reference sequence). The CDR3 coding sequence is TGTGCCAGTAGTTCCCACAGATCAGACCTTAACTATGGCTACACCTTC. Amino acid sequence: CASSSHRSDLNYGYTF. The full variable domain, in which reference TRBV19 and TRBJ1-2 provide the parts outside the CDR3, is DGGITQSPKYLFRKEGQNVTLSCEQNLNHDAMYWYRQDPGQGLRLIYYSQIVNDFQKGDIAEGYSVSREKKESFPLTVTSAQKNPTAFYLCASSSHRSDLNYGYTFGSGTRLTVV.